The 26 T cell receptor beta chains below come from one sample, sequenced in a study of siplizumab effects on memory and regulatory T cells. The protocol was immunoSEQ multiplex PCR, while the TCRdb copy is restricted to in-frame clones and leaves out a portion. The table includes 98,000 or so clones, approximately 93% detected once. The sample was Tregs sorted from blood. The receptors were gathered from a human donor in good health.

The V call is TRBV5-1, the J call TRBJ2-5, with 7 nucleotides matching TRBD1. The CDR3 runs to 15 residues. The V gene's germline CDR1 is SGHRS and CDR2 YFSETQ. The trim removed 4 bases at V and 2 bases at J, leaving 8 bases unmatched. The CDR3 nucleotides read TGCGCCAGCAGCGTCATAGGGACAGTACAAGAGACCCAGTACTTC. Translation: CASSVIGTVQETQYF.

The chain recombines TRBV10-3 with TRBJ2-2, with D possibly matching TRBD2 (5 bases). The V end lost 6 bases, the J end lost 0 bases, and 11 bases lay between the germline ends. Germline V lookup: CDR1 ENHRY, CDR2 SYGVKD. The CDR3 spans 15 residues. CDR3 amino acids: CAISGVQTNTGELFF. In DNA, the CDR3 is TGTGCCATCAGCGGGGTGCAGACGAACACCGGGGAGCTGTTTTTT.

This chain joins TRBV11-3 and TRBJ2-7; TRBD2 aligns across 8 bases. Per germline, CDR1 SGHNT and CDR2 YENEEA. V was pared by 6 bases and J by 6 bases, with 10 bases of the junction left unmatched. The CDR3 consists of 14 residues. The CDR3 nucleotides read TGTGCCAGCAGAGGCGGGGGGCTACCCCTCGAGCAGTACTTC. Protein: CASRGGGLPLEQYF.

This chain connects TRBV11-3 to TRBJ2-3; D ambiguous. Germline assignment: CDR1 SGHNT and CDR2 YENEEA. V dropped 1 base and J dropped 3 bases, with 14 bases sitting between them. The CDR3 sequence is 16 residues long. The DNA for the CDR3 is TGTGCCAGCAGCTTAGTCCCCTCCTCAAGGACAGATACGCAGTATTTT. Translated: CASSLVPSSRTDTQYF.

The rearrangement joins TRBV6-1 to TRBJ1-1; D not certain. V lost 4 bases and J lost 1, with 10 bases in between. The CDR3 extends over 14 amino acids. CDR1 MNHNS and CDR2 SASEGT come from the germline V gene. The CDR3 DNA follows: TGTGCCAGCAGTGTAGAAGCAGCGAACACTGAAGCTTTCTTT. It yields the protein CASSVEAANTEAFF.

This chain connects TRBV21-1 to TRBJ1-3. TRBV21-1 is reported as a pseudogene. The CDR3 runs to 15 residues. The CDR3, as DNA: TGTGCCAGCAGCAAAGCCCAGTCTACTGGAAACACCATATATTTT. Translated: CASSKAQSTGNTIYF.

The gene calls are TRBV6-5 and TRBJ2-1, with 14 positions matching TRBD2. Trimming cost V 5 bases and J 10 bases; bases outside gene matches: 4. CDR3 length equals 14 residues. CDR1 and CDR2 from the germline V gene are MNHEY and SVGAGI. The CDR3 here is CASSRGLAGDEQFF. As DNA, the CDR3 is TGTGCCAGCAGTAGGGGACTAGCGGGGGACGAGCAGTTCTTC.

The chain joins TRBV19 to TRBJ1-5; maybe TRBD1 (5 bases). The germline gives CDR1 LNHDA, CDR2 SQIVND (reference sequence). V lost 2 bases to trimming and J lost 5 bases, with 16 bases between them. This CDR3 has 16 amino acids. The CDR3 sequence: CASSIIGKTAYQPQHF. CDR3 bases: TGTGCCAGTAGTATAATTGGTAAGACAGCTTATCAGCCCCAGCATTTT.

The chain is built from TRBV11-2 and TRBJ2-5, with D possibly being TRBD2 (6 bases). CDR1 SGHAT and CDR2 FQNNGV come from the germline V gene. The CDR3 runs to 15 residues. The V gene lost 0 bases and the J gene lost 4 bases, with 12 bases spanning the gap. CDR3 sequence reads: CASSLDLAGSETQYF. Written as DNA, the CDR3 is TGTGCCAGCAGCTTAGATTTGGCGGGGTCAGAGACCCAGTACTTC.

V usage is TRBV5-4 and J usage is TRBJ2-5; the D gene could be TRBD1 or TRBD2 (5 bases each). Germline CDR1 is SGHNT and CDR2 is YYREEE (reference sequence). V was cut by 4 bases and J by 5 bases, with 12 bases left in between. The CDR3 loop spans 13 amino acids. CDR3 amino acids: CASSPGTEETQYF. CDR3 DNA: TGTGCCAGCAGCCCGGGGACCGAGGAGACCCAGTACTTC.

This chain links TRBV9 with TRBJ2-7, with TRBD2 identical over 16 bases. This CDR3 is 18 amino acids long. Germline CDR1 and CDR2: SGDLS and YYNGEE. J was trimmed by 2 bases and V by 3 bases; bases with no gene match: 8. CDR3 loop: CASSAGTSGRAIPYEQYF. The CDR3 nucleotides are TGTGCCAGCAGCGCCGGGACTAGCGGGAGGGCTATCCCCTACGAGCAGTACTTC.

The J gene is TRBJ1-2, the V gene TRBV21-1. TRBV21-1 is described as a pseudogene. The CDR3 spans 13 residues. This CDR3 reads CASRGRGSSGYTF. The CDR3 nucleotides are TGTGCCAGCAGGGGGCGCGGGTCTTCTGGCTACACCTTC.

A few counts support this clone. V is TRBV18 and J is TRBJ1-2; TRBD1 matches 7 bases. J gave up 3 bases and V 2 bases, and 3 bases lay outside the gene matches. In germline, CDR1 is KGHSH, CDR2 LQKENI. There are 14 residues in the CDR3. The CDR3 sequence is CASSPTGAHYGYTF. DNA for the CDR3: TGTGCCAGCTCACCAACAGGGGCCCACTATGGCTACACCTTC.

The DNA of the CDR3 is TGTGCCATCAGCCGCAATGTCTACGAGCAGTACTTC. This encodes CAISRNVYEQYF. The chain carries TRBV10-3 and TRBJ2-5; D not resolved. The J call is in doubt because the DNA end fits TRBJ2-7 better. The germline V gene has CDR1 ENHRY and CDR2 SYGVKD. The CDR3 covers 12 residues.

CDR3 DNA sequence: TGTGCCAGCAGGAGCTGGGGGGGGAAGGACAATGAGCAGTTCTTC. This codes for CASRSWGGKDNEQFF. This sequence joins TRBV6-5 and TRBJ2-1, with 7 bases that match TRBD2. Germline values: CDR1 MNHEY, CDR2 SVGAGI. The trim removed 6 bases at V and 5 bases at J, leaving 10 bases unmatched. CDR3 size: 15 residues.

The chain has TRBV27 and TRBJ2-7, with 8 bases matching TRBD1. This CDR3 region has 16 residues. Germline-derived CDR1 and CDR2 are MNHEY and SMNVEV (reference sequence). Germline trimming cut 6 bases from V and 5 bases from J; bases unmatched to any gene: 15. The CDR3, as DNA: TGTGCCAGCAGCCTAGTTTTAGCGACAGGGGTCCACGAGCAGTACTTC. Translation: CASSLVLATGVHEQYF.

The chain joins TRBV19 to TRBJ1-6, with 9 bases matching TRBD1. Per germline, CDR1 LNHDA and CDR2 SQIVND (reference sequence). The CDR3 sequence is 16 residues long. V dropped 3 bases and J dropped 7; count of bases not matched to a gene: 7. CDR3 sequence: CASSILTGTGNSPLHF. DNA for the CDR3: TGTGCCAGTAGTATTCTCACCGGGACAGGGAATTCACCCCTCCACTTT.

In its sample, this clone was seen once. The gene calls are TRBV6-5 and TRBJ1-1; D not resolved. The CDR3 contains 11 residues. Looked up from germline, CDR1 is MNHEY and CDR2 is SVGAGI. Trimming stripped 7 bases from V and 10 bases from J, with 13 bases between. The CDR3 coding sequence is TGTGCCAGCAAGGACCGGAGAAGAGCTTTCTTT. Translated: CASKDRRRAFF.

The CDR3 is CASSPRQLPANYGYTF. The CDR3 nucleotides read TGTGCCAGCAGCCCGCGACAACTCCCTGCTAACTATGGCTACACCTTC. The chain uses TRBV11-2 and TRBJ1-2; D is uncertain. This CDR3 comprises 16 residues. Germline values: CDR1 SGHAT, CDR2 FQNNGV. Trimming pared 5 bases from V and 0 bases from J, leaving 16 bases between.

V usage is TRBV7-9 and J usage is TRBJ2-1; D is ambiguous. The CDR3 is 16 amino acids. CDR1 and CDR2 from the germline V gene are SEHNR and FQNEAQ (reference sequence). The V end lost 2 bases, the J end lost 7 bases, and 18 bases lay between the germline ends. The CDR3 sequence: CASSLRRTQDKNEQFF. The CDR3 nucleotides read TGTGCCAGCAGCTTAAGACGGACCCAGGATAAAAATGAGCAGTTCTTC.

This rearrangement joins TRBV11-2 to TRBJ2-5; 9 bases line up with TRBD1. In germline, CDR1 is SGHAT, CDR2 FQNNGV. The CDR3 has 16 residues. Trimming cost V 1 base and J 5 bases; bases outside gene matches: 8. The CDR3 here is CASSLVGQGIVETQYF. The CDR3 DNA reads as TGTGCCAGCAGCTTAGTGGGACAGGGTATTGTGGAGACCCAGTACTTC. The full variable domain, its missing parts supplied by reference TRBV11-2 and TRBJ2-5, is EAGVAQSPRYKIIEKRQSVAFWCNPISGHATLYWYQQILGQGPKLLIQFQNNGVVDDSQLPKDRFSAERLKGVDSTLKIQPAKLEDSAVYLCASSLVGQGIVETQYFGPGTRLLVL.

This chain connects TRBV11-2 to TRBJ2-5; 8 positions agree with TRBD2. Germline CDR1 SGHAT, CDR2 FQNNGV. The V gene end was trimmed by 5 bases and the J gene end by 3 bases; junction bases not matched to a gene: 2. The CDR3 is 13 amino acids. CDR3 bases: TGTGCCAGCAGCACGGGGGGGGAAGAGACCCAGTACTTC. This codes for CASSTGGEETQYF.

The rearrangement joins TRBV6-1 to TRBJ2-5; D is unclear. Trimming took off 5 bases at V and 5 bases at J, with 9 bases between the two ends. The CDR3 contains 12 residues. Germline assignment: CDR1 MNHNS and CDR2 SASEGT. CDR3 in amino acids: CASSFSFETQYF. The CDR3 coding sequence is TGTGCCAGCAGTTTCTCCTTTGAGACCCAGTACTTC.

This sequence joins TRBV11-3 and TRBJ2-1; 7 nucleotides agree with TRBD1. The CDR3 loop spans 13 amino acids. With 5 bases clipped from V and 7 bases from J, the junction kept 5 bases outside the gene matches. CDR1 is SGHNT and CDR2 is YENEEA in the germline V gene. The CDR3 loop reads CASSGDRVNEQFF. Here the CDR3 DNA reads TGTGCCAGCAGCGGAGACAGGGTAAATGAGCAGTTCTTC.

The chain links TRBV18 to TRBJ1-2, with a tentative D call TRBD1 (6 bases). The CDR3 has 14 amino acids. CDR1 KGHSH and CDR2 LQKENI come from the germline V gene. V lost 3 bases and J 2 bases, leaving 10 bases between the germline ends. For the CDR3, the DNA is TGTGCCAGCTCACCCCCGGACAGCAACTATGGCTACACCTTC. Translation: CASSPPDSNYGYTF.

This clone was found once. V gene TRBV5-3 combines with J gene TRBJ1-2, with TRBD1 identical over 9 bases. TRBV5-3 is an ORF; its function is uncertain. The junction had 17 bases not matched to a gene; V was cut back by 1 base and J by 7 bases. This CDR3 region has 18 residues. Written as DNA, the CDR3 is TGTGCCAGAAGCTTGTACTTCCTCCGGGACAGGGCATTCTCTGGCTACACCTTC. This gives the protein CARSLYFLRDRAFSGYTF.